Each of the 5 T cell receptor beta chains below was sequenced from the same sample in a study of shared clonotypes between healthy human individuals. Positive CCR7 selection of CD45RO-negative cells yielded the naive CD8 cells, and terminally differentiated effector memory CD45RA+ cells were excluded. Generated by immunoSEQ multiplex PCR, the TCRdb table keeps only in-frame clones and is missing some. In the table there are roughly 2.1 million clones, 85% to 95% of which are singletons. The sample consisted of naive CD8+ T cells from PBMCs. Receptor source: a man between 18 and 35 years old in good health. Some clones in this sample may be carry-over from other donors' samples.

This clone was seen only once. The identical CDR3 is also encoded by other nucleotide sequences in the sample. J is TRBJ2-1 and V is TRBV27; 8 bases agree with TRBD1. The germline gives CDR1 MNHEY, CDR2 SMNVEV (reference sequence). The CDR3 has 14 amino acids. The V and J ends lost 5 bases and 4 bases, in that order; junction bases with no gene match: 4. The CDR3 coding sequence is TGTGCCAGCAGTCTCCGGGACAGGTACAATGAGCAGTTCTTC. Translated, it gives CASSLRDRYNEQFF.

The chain employs TRBV5-5 and TRBJ1-1, with D perhaps matching TRBD1 (5 bases). The CDR3 totals 15 residues. Germline CDR1 and CDR2: SGHKS and YYEKEE (reference sequence). Trimming stripped 5 bases from V and 0 bases from J, with 14 bases between. The CDR3 loop is CASSFGGGMNTEAFF. The CDR3 DNA follows: TGTGCCAGCAGTTTCGGCGGGGGTATGAACACTGAAGCTTTCTTT.

Comments on this clone: Other DNA sequences in this sample translate to the same CDR3. The CDR3 sequence: CASSLVLQETQYF. CDR3 nucleotides: TGTGCCAGCAGTCTTGTCCTCCAAGAGACCCAGTACTTC. The chain recombines TRBV27 with TRBJ2-5; D is undetermined. Germline loops: CDR1 MNHEY, CDR2 SMNVEV (reference sequence). The CDR3 sequence is 13 residues long. V was clipped by 5 bases and J by 1 base, with 8 bases between them.

The chain couples TRBV5-6 to TRBJ2-4; weak D call: TRBD1 (5 bases). CDR1 SGHDT and CDR2 YYEEEE come from the germline V gene. The ends were cut back, 2 bases at V and 7 bases at J, with 10 bases in the middle. This CDR3 has 13 amino acids. CDR3 DNA: TGTGCCAGCAGCTTCTTCAGGGTGAACATTCAGTACTTC. Translation: CASSFFRVNIQYF.

The J gene is TRBJ1-2, the V gene TRBV30; D is perhaps TRBD1 (5 bases). This CDR3 has 15 amino acids. V was trimmed by 4 bases and J by 4 bases, leaving 19 bases between them. Germline CDR1 GTSNPN, CDR2 SVGIG (reference sequence). The CDR3 coding sequence is TGTGCCTGGATTTACGACAGCTACCTCGGCTATGGCTACACCTTC. Translating it yields CAWIYDSYLGYGYTF.